Shown below are 27 T cell receptor beta chains from a single sample sequenced in a study of identical twins (TCRdb year 2016). Library prep was done by 5' RACE. The run used an Illumina HiSeq 2000. The public reads were reprocessed in TCRdb via fastp at Q25 and MiXCR, keeping in-frame beta chains. Each record represents a unique CDR3 protein, reported with the most common genes and DNA among its rows. In all, the sample holds around 1.7 million distinct CDR3 sequences, and about 30% of those were seen once. The top ten clonotypes cover 0.27% of the sample. The specimen was cord blood. These receptors were collected from a newborn girl in good health.

Only a few counts were recorded for this clonotype. J is TRBJ1-1 and V is TRBV29-1, with a tentative D call TRBD1 (5 bases). CDR1 SQVTM and CDR2 ANQGSEA come from the germline V gene. The V gene lost 6 bases and the J gene lost 4 bases, with 15 bases spanning the gap. CDR3 size: 13 residues. DNA of the CDR3: TGCAGCGTCTCGGGACTAATGGGCACTGAAGCTTTCTTT. Its protein is CSVSGLMGTEAFF.

This clonotype was found a few times. This rearrangement joins TRBV12-3 or TRBV12-4 to TRBJ1-2; a weak D match, TRBD1 (6 bases). The ends were cut back, 6 bases at V and 5 bases at J, with 13 bases in the middle. CDR3 length equals 13 residues. CDR3 region: CASSPKGTYGYTF. The CDR3 nucleotides are TGTGCCAGCAGCCCAAAAGGGACATATGGCTACACCTTC.

The gene calls are TRBV6-5 and TRBJ1-5, with D perhaps matching TRBD1 (5 bases). Germline CDR1 MNHEY, CDR2 SVGAGI. The CDR3 sequence is 15 residues long. V lost 6 bases and J 6 bases, leaving 18 bases between the germline ends. The CDR3 sequence is CASRQAGRVGQPQHF. CDR3 DNA: TGTGCCAGCAGGCAAGCAGGCAGGGTTGGTCAGCCCCAGCATTTT.

The V and J genes are TRBV20-1 and TRBJ1-4; 7 bases are shared with TRBD1. V was pared by 6 bases and J by 8 bases, with 9 bases of the junction left unmatched. The CDR3 covers 13 residues. Germline values: CDR1 DFQATT, CDR2 SNEGSKA (reference sequence). CDR3 amino acids: CSAPPQGVEKLFF. The CDR3 nucleotides read TGCAGTGCCCCGCCCCAGGGGGTCGAAAAACTGTTTTTT.

The chain uses TRBV4-1 and TRBJ2-1; D is unresolved. Per the germline V gene, CDR1 is MGHRA and CDR2 is YSYEKL. The CDR3 is made up of 14 amino acids. V gave up 5 bases and J gave up 0 bases, with 8 bases separating them. CDR3 sequence reads: CASSGLFSYNEQFF. In nucleotides, the CDR3 is TGCGCCAGCAGCGGTCTCTTCTCCTACAATGAGCAGTTCTTC.

This rearrangement joins TRBV20-1 to TRBJ1-5; D is unresolved. V lost 0 bases, J lost 3 bases, and 6 bases lay in between. Per germline, CDR1 DFQATT and CDR2 SNEGSKA (reference sequence). The CDR3 spans 13 residues. CDR3 region: CSARDSYNQPQHF. CDR3 sequence (DNA): TGCAGTGCTAGAGATTCCTACAATCAGCCCCAGCATTTT.

J is TRBJ2-7 and V is TRBV5-5; D is perhaps TRBD1 or TRBD2 (5 bases each). With 1 base removed from V and 2 bases from J, the gap between germline ends came to 13 bases. CDR1 and CDR2 from the germline V gene are SGHKS and YYEKEE (reference sequence). This CDR3 is built from 15 residues. The CDR3 nucleotides read TGTGCCAGCAGCTTGTTTGGGGGTATTACCTACGAGCAGTACTTC. Translating it yields CASSLFGGITYEQYF. Filled out from reference TRBV5-5 and TRBJ2-7, the complete variable domain reads DAGVTQSPTHLIKTRGQQVTLRCSPISGHKSVSWYQQVLGQGPQFIFQYYEKEERGRGNFPDRFSARQFPNYSSELNVNALLLGDSALYLCASSLFGGITYEQYFGPGTRLTVT.

This clonotype was counted only a few times. The rearrangement links TRBV9 to TRBJ1-3; D gene ambiguous. V lost 0 bases and J 2 bases, leaving 12 bases between the germline ends. The CDR3 contains 16 residues. Germline assignment: CDR1 SGDLS and CDR2 YYNGEE. The CDR3 is CASSVATGSTGNTIYF. The CDR3 DNA follows: TGTGCCAGCAGCGTAGCGACGGGGAGTACTGGAAACACCATATATTTT.

This clonotype was seen a few times. The rearrangement uses TRBV3-1 and TRBJ1-5, with D hard to call. Per germline, CDR1 LGHDT and CDR2 YNNKEL (reference sequence). The CDR3 has 15 amino acids. Trimming cost V 4 bases and J 3 bases, with 13 bases left between them. The DNA for the CDR3 is TGTGCCAGCAGCCGCGAAATAGGGTTCAATCAGCCCCAGCATTTT. Its protein product is CASSREIGFNQPQHF.

As DNA, the CDR3 is TGTGCCAGCCAGCAGGGGGGCTCCTACGAGCAGTACTTC. Protein product: CASQQGGSYEQYF. V usage is TRBV5-6 and J usage is TRBJ2-7; possibly TRBD1 for D (7 bases). Deletions cut 7 bases from V and 0 bases from J, with 11 bases between. The CDR3 loop spans 13 amino acids. From germline, CDR1 is SGHDT and CDR2 YYEEEE.

The rearrangement joins TRBV2 to TRBJ1-4; D gene unclear. V shed 0 bases and J shed 0 bases, with 11 bases lying between them. The germline gives CDR1 SNHLY, CDR2 FYNNEI. The length of the CDR3 is 17 residues. CDR3: CASSEAEVGATNEKLFF. The CDR3 coding sequence is TGTGCCAGCAGTGAAGCGGAGGTCGGGGCAACTAATGAAAAACTGTTTTTT. Full variable domain (rest looked up from reference TRBV2 and TRBJ1-4): EPEVTQTPSHQVTQMGQEVILRCVPISNHLYFYWYRQILGQKVEFLVSFYNNEISEKSEIFDDQFSVERPDGSNFTLKIRSTKLEDSAMYFCASSEAEVGATNEKLFFGSGTQLSVL.

The chain uses TRBV13 and TRBJ1-1; D is perhaps TRBD1 (5 bases). Germline values: CDR1 PRHDT, CDR2 FYEKMQ (reference sequence). Trimming pared 5 bases from V and 5 bases from J, leaving 12 bases between. The CDR3 is 13 residues long. The CDR3 DNA reads as TGTGCCAGCAGCACCATTAAGGGGACTGAAGCTTTCTTT. It encodes CASSTIKGTEAFF. Full variable domain (remainder filled in from reference TRBV13 and TRBJ1-1): AAGVIQSPRHLIKEKRETATLKCYPIPRHDTVYWYQQGPGQDPQFLISFYEKMQSDKGSIPDRFSAQQFSDYHSELNMSSLELGDSALYFCASSTIKGTEAFFGQGTRLTVV.

There are a few counts of this clonotype. The J gene is TRBJ2-7, the V gene TRBV12-3 or TRBV12-4, with D hard to call. The V end lost 1 base, the J end lost 7 bases, and 14 bases lay between the germline ends. The CDR3 sequence is 14 residues long. The CDR3 here is CASSLGTLREEQYF. The CDR3 nucleotides are TGTGCCAGCAGTTTAGGAACCCTACGTGAGGAGCAGTACTTC.

This chain uses TRBV12-3 or TRBV12-4 with TRBJ1-4; TRBD1 might be the D (6 bases). V was pared by 5 bases and J by 4 bases, with 20 bases between. The CDR3 length is 17 residues. This chain's CDR3 is CASSHFRHRANNEKLFF. The DNA of the CDR3 is TGTGCCAGCAGTCATTTCCGACACAGGGCGAATAATGAAAAACTGTTTTTT.

This clonotype was detected many times. Germline and junction disagree at one end, which may indicate a read error. The chain employs TRBV12-3 or TRBV12-4 and TRBJ2-1, with 7 bases identical to TRBD2. CDR3 length: 13 amino acids. CDR3 bases: TGCGCCAGCAGAACGGGGGGCTACAATGAGCAGTTCTTC. It yields the protein CASRTGGYNEQFF.

This clonotype came up a few times. The chain recombines TRBV12-3 or TRBV12-4 with TRBJ2-3, with 9 bases that match TRBD2. Trimming took 5 bases from V and 4 from J; bases not matched to a gene: 7. This CDR3 contains 15 residues. This CDR3 is CASSPSGGLPDTQYF. In DNA form, the CDR3 reads TGTGCCAGCAGTCCCAGCGGGGGGCTCCCAGATACGCAGTATTTT.

The chain links TRBV25-1 to TRBJ1-4, with D possibly being TRBD1 (6 bases). Trimming cost V 3 bases and J 7 bases, with 15 bases left between them. This CDR3 contains 15 residues. Germline CDR1 reads MGHDK; CDR2 reads SYGVNS. The DNA of the CDR3 is TGTGCCAGCAGTGACACAGGGAGGCCGGGTGAAAAACTGTTTTTT. It is translated as CASSDTGRPGEKLFF.

This clonotype has only a few counts. The CDR3 loop reads CASSEFGTTPYEQYF. CDR3 sequence (DNA): TGTGCCAGCAGTGAATTTGGGACAACACCCTACGAGCAGTACTTC. V gene TRBV6-1 combines with J gene TRBJ2-7; D perhaps matches TRBD1 (6 bases). V lost 2 bases and J 2 bases, leaving 13 bases between the germline ends. This CDR3 comprises 15 residues. Germline-derived CDR1 and CDR2 are MNHNS and SASEGT.

The count of this clonotype is one. V is TRBV29-1 and J is TRBJ1-1; 8 bases line up with TRBD1. The germline V gene has CDR1 SQVTM and CDR2 ANQGSEA. The length of the CDR3 is 16 residues. Trimming took 8 bases from V and 1 from J; bases not matched to a gene: 15. CDR3 DNA: TGCAGCTCCCGGACAGGGTCAAGTGGCGAGAACACTGAAGCTTTCTTT. Protein: CSSRTGSSGENTEAFF.

The chain is built from TRBV3-1 and TRBJ2-3; 11 nucleotides agree with TRBD2. V shed 0 bases, J shed 1 base, and the junction held 3 bases outside the gene matches. The CDR3 contains 17 residues. Germline V gene sequence: CDR1 LGHDT, CDR2 YNNKEL (reference sequence). The CDR3 protein is CASSQDLTSGGTDTQYF. The CDR3 coding sequence is TGTGCCAGCAGCCAAGATCTGACTAGCGGGGGCACAGATACGCAGTATTTT.

This clonotype was detected only a few times. The chain carries TRBV5-1 and TRBJ1-2, with TRBD1 identical over 7 bases. Germline CDR1 is SGHRS and CDR2 is YFSETQ. The CDR3 length is 15 residues. V shed 0 bases and J 6 bases; nucleotides not matched to a gene: 8. The CDR3 reads CASSLALGRGNGYTF. In nucleotides, the CDR3 is TGCGCCAGCAGCTTGGCCCTCGGCAGGGGGAATGGCTACACCTTC.

The chain links TRBV19 to TRBJ2-5; a weak D match, TRBD2 (6 bases). Germline CDR1 and CDR2: LNHDA and SQIVND (reference sequence). The CDR3 consists of 13 residues. Trimming cost V 3 bases and J 6 bases, with 11 bases left between them. CDR3 loop: CASSISAGKTQYF. Written as DNA, the CDR3 is TGTGCCAGTAGTATTTCGGCGGGAAAGACCCAGTACTTC.

About this clonotype: At one end the junction does not follow the germline gene, possibly because of a read error. The chain links TRBV7-9 to TRBJ2-1; D unclear. The CDR3 sequence is 15 residues long. Germline V lookup: CDR1 SEHNR, CDR2 FQNEAQ (reference sequence). CDR3 amino acids: CASSFLGIARNGQFF. CDR3 sequence (DNA): TGTGCCAGCAGCTTCTTGGGTATCGCCCGCAATGGGCAGTTCTTC.

The chain links TRBV19 to TRBJ2-4; D is unclear. V dropped 2 bases and J dropped 0 bases, with 8 bases sitting between them. The CDR3 totals 15 residues. Germline V lookup: CDR1 LNHDA, CDR2 SQIVND (reference sequence). The CDR3 DNA sequence: TGTGCCAGTAGTATACGGCAGCTAGCCAAAAACATTCAGTACTTC. As protein: CASSIRQLAKNIQYF. Together with reference TRBV19 and TRBJ2-4, the CDR3 gives the full variable domain: DGGITQSPKYLFRKEGQNVTLSCEQNLNHDAMYWYRQDPGQGLRLIYYSQIVNDFQKGDIAEGYSVSREKKESFPLTVTSAQKNPTAFYLCASSIRQLAKNIQYFGAGTRLSVL.

The chain employs TRBV4-1 and TRBJ2-5, with TRBD2 matching 12 bases. This CDR3 comprises 18 residues. CDR1 and CDR2 from the germline V gene are MGHRA and YSYEKL. The V segment lost 1 base and the J segment 11 bases; nucleotides outside the gene matches: 17. This CDR3 reads CASSQAVPGLAGINEQYF. Here the CDR3 DNA reads TGCGCCAGCAGCCAAGCGGTCCCCGGACTAGCGGGAATCAATGAGCAGTACTTC.

This chain uses TRBV24-1 with TRBJ2-1, with a tentative D call TRBD1 (6 bases). The assigned J gene may be wrong: the sequence end matches TRBJ2-7 better. There are 13 residues in the CDR3. Germline V gene lookup returns CDR1 KGHDR and CDR2 SFDVKD. CDR3 nucleotide sequence: TGTGCCACCAGTGATTGGGACAACAATGAGCAGTACTTC. Residues: CATSDWDNNEQYF.

This clonotype was picked up many times. The chain couples TRBV5-1 to TRBJ2-3, with no clear D. CDR1 and CDR2 (germline): SGHRS, YFSETQ. Trimming removed 0 bases at V and 2 bases at J, with 7 bases between. This CDR3 spans 14 amino acids. Written as DNA, the CDR3 is TGCGCCAGCAGCTTGGTAGGATACACAGATACGCAGTATTTT. This codes for CASSLVGYTDTQYF.